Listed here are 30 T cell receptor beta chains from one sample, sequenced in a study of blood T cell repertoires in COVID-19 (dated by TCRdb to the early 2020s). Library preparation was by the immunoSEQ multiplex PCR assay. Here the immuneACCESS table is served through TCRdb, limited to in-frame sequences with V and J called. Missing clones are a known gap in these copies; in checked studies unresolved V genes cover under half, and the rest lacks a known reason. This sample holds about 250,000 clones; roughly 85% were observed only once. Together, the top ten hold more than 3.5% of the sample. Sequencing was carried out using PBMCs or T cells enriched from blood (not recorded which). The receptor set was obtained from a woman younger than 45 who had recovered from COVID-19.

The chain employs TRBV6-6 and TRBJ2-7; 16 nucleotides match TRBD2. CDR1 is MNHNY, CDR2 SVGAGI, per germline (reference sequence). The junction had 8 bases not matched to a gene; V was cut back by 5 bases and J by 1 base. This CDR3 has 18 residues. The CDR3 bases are TGTGCCAGCAGTCCTTTGGGACTAGCGGGGGGGCCGTCCTACGAGCAGTACTTC. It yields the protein CASSPLGLAGGPSYEQYF.

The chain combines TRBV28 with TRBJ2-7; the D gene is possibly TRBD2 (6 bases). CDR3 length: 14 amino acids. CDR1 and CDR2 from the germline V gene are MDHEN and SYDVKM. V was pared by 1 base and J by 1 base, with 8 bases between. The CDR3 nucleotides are TGTGCCAGCAGTTTATTCGCGGGATCCTACGAGCAGTACTTC. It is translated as CASSLFAGSYEQYF. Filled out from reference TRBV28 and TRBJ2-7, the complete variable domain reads DVKVTQSSRYLVKRTGEKVFLECVQDMDHENMFWYRQDPGLGLRLIYFSYDVKMKEKGDIPEGYSVSREKKERFSLILESASTNQTSMYLCASSLFAGSYEQYFGPGTRLTVT.

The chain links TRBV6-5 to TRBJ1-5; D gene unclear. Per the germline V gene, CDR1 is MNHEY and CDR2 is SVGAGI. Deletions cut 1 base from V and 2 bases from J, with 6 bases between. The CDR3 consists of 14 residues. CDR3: CASSYFAGNQPQHF. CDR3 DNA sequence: TGTGCCAGCAGTTACTTCGCGGGCAATCAGCCCCAGCATTTT.

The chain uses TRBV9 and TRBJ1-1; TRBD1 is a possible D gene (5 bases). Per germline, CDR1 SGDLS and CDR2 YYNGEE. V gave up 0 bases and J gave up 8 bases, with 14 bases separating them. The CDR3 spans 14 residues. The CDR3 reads CASSVVTGPTEAFF. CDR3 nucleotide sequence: TGTGCCAGCAGCGTAGTTACAGGCCCCACCGAAGCTTTCTTT.

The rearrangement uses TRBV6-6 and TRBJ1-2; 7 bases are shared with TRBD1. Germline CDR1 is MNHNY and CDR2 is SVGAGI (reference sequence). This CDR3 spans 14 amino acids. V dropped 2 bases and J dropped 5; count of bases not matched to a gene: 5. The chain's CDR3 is CASSYRDSPYGYTF. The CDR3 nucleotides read TGTGCCAGCAGTTACCGGGACAGTCCTTATGGCTACACCTTC.

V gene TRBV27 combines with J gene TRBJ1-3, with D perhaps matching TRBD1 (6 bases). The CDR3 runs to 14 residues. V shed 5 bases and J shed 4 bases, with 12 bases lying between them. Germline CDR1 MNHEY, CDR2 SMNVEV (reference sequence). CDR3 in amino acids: CASSLQGIGNTIYF. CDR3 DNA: TGTGCCAGCAGTCTACAGGGAATCGGAAACACCATATATTTT.

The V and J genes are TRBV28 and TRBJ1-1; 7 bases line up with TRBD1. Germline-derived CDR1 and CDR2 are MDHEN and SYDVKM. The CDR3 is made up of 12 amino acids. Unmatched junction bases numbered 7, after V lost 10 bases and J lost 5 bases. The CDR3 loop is CATDREDTEAFF. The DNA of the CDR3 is TGTGCCACCGACAGGGAGGATACTGAAGCTTTCTTT.

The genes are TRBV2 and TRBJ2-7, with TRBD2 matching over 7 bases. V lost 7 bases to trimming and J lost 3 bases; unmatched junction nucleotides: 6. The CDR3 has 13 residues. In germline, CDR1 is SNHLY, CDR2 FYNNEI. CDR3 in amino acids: CASKRGVNYEQYF. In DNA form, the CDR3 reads TGTGCCAGCAAACGGGGGGTAAACTACGAGCAGTACTTC.

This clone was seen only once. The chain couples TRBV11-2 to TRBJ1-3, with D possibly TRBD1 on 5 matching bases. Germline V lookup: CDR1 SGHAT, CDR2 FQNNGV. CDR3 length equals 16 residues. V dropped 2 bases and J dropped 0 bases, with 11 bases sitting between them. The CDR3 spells CASSLWDFGSGNTIYF. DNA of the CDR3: TGTGCCAGCAGCTTATGGGACTTCGGCTCTGGAAACACCATATATTTT.

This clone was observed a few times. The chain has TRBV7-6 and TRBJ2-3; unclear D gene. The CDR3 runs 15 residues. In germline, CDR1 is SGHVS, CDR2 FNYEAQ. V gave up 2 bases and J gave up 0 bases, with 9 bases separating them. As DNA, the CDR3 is TGTGCCAGCAGCTTAAATCCCTCTAGCACAGATACGCAGTATTTT. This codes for CASSLNPSSTDTQYF.

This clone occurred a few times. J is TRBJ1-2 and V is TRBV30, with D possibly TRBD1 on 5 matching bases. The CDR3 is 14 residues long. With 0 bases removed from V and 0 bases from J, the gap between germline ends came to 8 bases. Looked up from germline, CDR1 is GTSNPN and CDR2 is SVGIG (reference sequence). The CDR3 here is CAWSVRGSNYGYTF. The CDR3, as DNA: TGTGCCTGGAGTGTTAGGGGATCTAACTATGGCTACACCTTC. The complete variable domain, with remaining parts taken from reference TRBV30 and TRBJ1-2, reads SQTIHQWPATLVQPVGSPLSLECTVEGTSNPNLYWYRQAAGRGLQLLFYSVGIGQISSEVPQNLSASRPQDRQFILSSKKLLLSDSGFYLCAWSVRGSNYGYTFGSGTRLTVV.

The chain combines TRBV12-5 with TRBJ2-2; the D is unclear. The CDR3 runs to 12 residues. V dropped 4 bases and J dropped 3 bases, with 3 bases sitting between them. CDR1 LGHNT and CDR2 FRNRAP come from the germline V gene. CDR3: CASGYYTGELFF. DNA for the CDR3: TGTGCTAGTGGTTACTACACCGGGGAGCTGTTTTTT.

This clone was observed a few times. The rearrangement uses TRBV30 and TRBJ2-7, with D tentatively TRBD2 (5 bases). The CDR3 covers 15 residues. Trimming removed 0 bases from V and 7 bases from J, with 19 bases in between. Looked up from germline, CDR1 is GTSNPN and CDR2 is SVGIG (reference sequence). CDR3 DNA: TGTGCCTGGAGTGTACCCCACACGGGGTGGGGTGAGCAGTACTTC. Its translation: CAWSVPHTGWGEQYF.

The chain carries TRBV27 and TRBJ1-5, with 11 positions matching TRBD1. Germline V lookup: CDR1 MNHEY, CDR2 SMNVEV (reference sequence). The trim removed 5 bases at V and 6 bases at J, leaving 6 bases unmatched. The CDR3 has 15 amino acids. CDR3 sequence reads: CASSISGQGVQPQHF. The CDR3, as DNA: TGTGCCAGCAGTATTTCGGGACAGGGGGTTCAGCCCCAGCATTTT.

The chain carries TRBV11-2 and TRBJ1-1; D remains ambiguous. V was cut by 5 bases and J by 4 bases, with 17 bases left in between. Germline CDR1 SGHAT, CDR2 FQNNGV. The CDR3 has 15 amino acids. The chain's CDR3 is CASSPLRAAVTEAFF. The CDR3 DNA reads TGTGCCAGCAGCCCCCTTCGAGCCGCGGTCACTGAAGCTTTCTTT.

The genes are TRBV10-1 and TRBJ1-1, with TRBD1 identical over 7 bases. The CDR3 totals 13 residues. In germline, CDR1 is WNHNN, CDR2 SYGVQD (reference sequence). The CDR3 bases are TGCGCAACACGGGACAGCCAGAACACTGAAGCTTTCTTT. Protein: CATRDSQNTEAFF.

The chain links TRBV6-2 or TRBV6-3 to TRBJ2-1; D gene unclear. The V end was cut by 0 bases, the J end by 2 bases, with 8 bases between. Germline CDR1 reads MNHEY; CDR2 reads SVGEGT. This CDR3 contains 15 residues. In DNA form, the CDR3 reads TGTGCCAGCAGTTACTCACAGCCAACCTACAATGAGCAGTTCTTC. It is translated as CASSYSQPTYNEQFF.

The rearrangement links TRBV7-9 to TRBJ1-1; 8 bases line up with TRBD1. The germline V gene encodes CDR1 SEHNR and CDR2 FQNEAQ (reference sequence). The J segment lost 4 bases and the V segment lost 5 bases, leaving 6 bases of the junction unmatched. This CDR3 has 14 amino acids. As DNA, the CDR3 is TGTGCCAGCAGCCTACAGGGGGTCGTCACTGAAGCTTTCTTT. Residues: CASSLQGVVTEAFF.

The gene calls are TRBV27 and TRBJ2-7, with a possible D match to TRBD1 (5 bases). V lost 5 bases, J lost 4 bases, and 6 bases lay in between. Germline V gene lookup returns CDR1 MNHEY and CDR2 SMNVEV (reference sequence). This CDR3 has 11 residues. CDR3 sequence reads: CASSRGYEQYF. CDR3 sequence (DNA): TGTGCCAGCAGTAGGGGTTACGAGCAGTACTTC.

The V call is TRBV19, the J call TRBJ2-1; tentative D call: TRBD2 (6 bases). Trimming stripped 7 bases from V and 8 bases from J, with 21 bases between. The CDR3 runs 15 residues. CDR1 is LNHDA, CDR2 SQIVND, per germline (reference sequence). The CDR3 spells CASTIGGREWDEQFF. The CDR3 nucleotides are TGTGCCAGTACCATAGGAGGGCGGGAATGGGATGAGCAGTTCTTC.

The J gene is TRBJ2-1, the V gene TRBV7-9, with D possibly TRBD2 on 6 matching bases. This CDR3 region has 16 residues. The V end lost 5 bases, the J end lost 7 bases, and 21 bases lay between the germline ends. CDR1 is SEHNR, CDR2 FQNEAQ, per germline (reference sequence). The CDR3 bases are TGTGCCAGCAGCGAGTCGTCTAGCGCGGGGTCTAATGAGCAGTTCTTC. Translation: CASSESSSAGSNEQFF.

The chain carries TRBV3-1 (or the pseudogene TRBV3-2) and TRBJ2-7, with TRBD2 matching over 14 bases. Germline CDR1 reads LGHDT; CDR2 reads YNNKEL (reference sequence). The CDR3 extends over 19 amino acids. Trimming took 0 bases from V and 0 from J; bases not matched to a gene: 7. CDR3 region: CASSQDRLAGGPYSYEQYF. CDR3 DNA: TGTGCCAGCAGCCAAGACCGACTAGCGGGGGGGCCGTACTCCTACGAGCAGTACTTC.

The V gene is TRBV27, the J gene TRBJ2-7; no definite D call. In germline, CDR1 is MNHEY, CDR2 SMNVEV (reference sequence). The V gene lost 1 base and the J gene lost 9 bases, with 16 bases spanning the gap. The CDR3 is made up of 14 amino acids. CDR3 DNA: TGTGCCAGCAGTTTATTAAGTTCCGCAATCGGGCAGTACTTC. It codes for CASSLLSSAIGQYF.

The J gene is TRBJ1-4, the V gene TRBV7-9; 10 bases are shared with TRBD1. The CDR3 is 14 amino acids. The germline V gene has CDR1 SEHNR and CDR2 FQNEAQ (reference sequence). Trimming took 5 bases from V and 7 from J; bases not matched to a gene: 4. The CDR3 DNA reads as TGTGCCAGCAGCAGGGACAGGGGTCGTGAAAAACTGTTTTTT. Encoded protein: CASSRDRGREKLFF.

CDR3 DNA: TGCGCCAGCAGCCCGGGGGGCGGGGGGCATCCAGATACGCAGTATTTT. Residues: CASSPGGGGHPDTQYF. This chain connects TRBV5-1 to TRBJ2-3; 8 nucleotides agree with TRBD2. The CDR3 has 16 residues. Germline trimming cut 4 bases from V and 4 bases from J; bases unmatched to any gene: 11. Per germline, CDR1 SGHRS and CDR2 YFSETQ.

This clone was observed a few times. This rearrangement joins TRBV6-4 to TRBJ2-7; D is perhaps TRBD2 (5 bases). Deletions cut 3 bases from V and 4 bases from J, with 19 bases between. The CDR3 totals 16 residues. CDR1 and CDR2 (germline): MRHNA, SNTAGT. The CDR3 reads CASSEIRELGYYEQYF. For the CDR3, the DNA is TGTGCCAGCAGTGAAATTCGGGAATTAGGCTATTACGAGCAGTACTTC.

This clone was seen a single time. CDR3 in DNA: TGTGCCAGCAGTTCCGGGAGCAATGGCTACACCTTC. Translated, it gives CASSSGSNGYTF. The chain joins TRBV28 to TRBJ1-2, with D hard to call. CDR1 is MDHEN and CDR2 is SYDVKM in the germline V gene. This CDR3 region has 12 residues. With 4 bases removed from V and 6 bases from J, the gap between germline ends came to 9 bases.

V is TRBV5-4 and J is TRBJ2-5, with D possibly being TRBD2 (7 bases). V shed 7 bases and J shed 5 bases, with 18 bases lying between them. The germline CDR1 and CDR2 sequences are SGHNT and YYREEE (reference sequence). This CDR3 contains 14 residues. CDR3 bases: TGTGCCAGCCGCCGACGGGGGGCGGGTGAGACCCAGTACTTC. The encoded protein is CASRRRGAGETQYF.

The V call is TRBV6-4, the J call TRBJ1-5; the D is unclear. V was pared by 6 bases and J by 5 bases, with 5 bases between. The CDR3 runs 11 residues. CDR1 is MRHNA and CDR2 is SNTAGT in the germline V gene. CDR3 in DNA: TGTGCCAGCAGGAGAGATCAGCCCCAGCATTTT. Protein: CASRRDQPQHF.

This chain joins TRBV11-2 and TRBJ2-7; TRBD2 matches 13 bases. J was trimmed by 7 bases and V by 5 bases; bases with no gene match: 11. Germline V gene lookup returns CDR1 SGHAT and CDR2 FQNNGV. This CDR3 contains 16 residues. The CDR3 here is CASSALLAGGPREQYF. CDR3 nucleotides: TGTGCCAGCAGCGCCTTACTAGCGGGAGGGCCCAGGGAGCAGTACTTC.